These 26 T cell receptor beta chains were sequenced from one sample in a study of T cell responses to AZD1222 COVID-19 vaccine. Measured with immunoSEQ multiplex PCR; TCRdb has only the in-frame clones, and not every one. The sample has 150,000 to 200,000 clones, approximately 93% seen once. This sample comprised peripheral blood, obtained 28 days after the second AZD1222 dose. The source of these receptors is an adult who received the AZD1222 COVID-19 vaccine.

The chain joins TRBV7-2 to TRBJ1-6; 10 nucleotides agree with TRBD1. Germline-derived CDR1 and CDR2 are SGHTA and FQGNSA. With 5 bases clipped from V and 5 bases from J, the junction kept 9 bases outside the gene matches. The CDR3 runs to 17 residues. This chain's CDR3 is CASSGDRGLWDNSPLHF. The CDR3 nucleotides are TGTGCCAGCAGCGGAGACAGGGGGCTGTGGGATAATTCACCCCTCCACTTT.

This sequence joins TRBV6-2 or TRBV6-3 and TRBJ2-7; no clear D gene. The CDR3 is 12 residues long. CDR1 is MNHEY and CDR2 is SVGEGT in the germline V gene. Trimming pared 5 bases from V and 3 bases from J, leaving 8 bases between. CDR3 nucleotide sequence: TGTGCCAGCAGTAATGGGGTCTACGAGCAGTACTTC. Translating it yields CASSNGVYEQYF.

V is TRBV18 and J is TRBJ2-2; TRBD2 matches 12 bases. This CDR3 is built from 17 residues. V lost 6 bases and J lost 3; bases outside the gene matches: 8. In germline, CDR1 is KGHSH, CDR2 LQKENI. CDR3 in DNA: TGTGCCAGCTCGCCGACACTAGCGGGAGGATACACCGGGGAGCTGTTTTTT. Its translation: CASSPTLAGGYTGELFF.

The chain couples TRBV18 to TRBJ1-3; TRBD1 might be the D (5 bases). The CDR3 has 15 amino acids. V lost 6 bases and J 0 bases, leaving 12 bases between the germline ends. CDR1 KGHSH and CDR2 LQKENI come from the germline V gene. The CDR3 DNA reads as TGTGCCAGCTCCGGCGAGGGGTTCTCTGGAAACACCATATATTTT. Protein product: CASSGEGFSGNTIYF.

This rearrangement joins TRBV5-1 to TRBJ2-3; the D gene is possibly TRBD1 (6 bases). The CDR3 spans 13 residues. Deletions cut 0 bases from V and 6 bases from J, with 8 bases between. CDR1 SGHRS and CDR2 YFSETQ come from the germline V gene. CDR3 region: CASSLDRVDTQYF. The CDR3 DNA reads TGCGCCAGCAGCTTGGACAGGGTGGATACGCAGTATTTT.

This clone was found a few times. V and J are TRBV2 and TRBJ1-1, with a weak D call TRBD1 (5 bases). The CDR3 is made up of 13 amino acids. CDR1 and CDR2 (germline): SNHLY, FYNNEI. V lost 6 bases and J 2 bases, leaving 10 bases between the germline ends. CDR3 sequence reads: CASRGEPNTEAFF. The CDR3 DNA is TGTGCCAGCAGGGGGGAGCCTAACACTGAAGCTTTCTTT.

CDR3: CASSYGTGGAYGYTF. CDR3 DNA: TGTGCCAGCAGTTACGGGACAGGGGGCGCCTATGGCTACACCTTC. The chain uses TRBV6-5 and TRBJ1-2, with 12 bases fitting TRBD1. The CDR3 contains 15 residues. Trimming at V came to 2 bases and at J to 4 bases, leaving 2 bases not matched to a gene. Germline V gene sequence: CDR1 MNHEY, CDR2 SVGAGI.

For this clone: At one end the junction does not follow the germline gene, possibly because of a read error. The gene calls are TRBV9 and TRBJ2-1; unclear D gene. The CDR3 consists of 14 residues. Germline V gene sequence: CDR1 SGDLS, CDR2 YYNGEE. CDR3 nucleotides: TGTGCCAGCAGCGCGCAACTCTCCTTCAATGAGCAGTTCTTC. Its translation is CASSAQLSFNEQFF. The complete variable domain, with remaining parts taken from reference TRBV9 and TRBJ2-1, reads DSGVTQTPKHLITATGQRVTLRCSPRSGDLSVYWYQQSLDQGLQFLIQYYNGEERAKGNILERFSAQQFPDLHSELNLSSLELGDSALYFCASSAQLSFNEQFFGPGTRLTVL.

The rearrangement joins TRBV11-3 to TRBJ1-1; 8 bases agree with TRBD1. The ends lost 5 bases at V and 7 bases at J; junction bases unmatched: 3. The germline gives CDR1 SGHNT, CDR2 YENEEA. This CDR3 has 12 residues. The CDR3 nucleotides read TGTGCCAGCAGCCCAGGACAGGGTGAAGCTTTCTTT. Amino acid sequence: CASSPGQGEAFF.

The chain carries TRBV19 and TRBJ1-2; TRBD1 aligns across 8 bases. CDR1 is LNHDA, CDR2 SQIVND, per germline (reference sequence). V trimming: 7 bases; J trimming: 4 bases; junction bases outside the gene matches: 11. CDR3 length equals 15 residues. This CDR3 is CASNSRDRRFYGYTF. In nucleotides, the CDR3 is TGTGCCAGTAATTCCCGGGACAGGAGATTCTATGGCTACACCTTC. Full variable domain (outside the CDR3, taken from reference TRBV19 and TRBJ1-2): DGGITQSPKYLFRKEGQNVTLSCEQNLNHDAMYWYRQDPGQGLRLIYYSQIVNDFQKGDIAEGYSVSREKKESFPLTVTSAQKNPTAFYLCASNSRDRRFYGYTFGSGTRLTVV.

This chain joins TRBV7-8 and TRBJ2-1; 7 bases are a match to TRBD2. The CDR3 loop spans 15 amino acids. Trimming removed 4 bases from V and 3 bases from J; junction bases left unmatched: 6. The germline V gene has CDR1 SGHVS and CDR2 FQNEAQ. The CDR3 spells CASSYREGFYNEQFF. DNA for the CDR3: TGTGCCAGCAGCTATAGGGAGGGTTTCTACAATGAGCAGTTCTTC.

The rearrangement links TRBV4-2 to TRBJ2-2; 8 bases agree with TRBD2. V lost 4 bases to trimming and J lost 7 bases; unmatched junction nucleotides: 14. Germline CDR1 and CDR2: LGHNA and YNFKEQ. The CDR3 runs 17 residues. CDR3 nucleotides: TGTGCCAGCAGCCTCCCGGCCCGGGGGGGGCTCGACGGGGAGCTGTTTTTT. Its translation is CASSLPARGGLDGELFF.

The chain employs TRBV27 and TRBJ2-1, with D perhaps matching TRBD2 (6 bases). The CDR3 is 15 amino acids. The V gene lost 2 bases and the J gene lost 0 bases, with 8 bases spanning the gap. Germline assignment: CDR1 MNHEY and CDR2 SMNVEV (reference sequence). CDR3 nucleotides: TGTGCCAGCAGTTTAAACGGGAGCTCCTACAATGAGCAGTTCTTC. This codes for CASSLNGSSYNEQFF.

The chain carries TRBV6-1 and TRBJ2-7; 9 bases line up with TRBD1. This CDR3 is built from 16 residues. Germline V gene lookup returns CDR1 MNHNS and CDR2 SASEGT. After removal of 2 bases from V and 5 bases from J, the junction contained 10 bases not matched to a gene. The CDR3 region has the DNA TGTGCCAGCAGTGAATTGGACAGGGGAAGGGCGGACGAGCAGTACTTC. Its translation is CASSELDRGRADEQYF.

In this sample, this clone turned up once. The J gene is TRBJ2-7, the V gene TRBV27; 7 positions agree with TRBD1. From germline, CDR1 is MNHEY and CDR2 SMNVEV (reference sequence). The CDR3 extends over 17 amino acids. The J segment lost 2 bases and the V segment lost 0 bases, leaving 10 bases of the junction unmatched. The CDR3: CASSLSMGTGTAYEQYF. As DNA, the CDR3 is TGTGCCAGCAGTTTATCCATGGGGACCGGGACAGCCTACGAGCAGTACTTC.

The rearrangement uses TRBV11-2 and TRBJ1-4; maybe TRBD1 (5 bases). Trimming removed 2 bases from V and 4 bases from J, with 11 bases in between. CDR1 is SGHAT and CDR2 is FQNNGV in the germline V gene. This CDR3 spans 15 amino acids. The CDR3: CASSLTRTNNEKLFF. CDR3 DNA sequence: TGTGCCAGCAGCTTAACTAGGACAAATAATGAAAAACTGTTTTTT.

CDR3 sequence: CASSIKILVGSNQPQHF. CDR3 bases: TGTGCCAGTAGTATAAAGATTTTGGTTGGGAGCAATCAGCCCCAGCATTTT. The chain joins TRBV19 to TRBJ1-5, with D unclear. Between the trimmed V and J ends, which lost 2 bases and 1 base, there was a span of 15 bases. The CDR3 is made up of 17 amino acids. CDR1 and CDR2 (germline): LNHDA, SQIVND (reference sequence).

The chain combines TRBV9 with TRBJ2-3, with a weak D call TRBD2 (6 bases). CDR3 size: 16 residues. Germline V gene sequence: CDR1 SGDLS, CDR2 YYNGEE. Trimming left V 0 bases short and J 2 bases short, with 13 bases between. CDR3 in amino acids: CASSVGVGGTTDTQYF. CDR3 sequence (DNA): TGTGCCAGCAGCGTAGGGGTGGGGGGTACCACAGATACGCAGTATTTT.

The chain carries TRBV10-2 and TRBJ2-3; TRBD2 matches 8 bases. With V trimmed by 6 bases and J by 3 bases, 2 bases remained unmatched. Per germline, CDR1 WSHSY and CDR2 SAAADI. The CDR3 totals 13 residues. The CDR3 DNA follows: TGCGCCAGCAGGGCGGGAGGTACAGATACGCAGTATTTT. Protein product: CASRAGGTDTQYF.

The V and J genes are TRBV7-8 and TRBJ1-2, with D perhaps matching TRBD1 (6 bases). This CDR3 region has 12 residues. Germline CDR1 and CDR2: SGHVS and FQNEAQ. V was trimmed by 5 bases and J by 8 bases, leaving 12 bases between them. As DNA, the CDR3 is TGTGCCAGCAGCCCACAGGGAAGGGGCTACACCTTC. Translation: CASSPQGRGYTF.

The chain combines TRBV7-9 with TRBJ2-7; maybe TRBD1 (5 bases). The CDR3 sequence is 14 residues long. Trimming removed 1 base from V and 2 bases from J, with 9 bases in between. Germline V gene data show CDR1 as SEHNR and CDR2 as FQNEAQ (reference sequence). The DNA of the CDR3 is TGTGCCAGCAGCTTAGGGGGCGGAACCTACGAGCAGTACTTC. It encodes CASSLGGGTYEQYF.

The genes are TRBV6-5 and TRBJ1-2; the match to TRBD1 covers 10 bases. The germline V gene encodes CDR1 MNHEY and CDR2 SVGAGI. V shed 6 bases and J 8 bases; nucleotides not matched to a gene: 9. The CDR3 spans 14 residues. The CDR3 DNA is TGTGCCAGCAGCGGACTCGGGACAGGGGAGGGCTACACCTTC. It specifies CASSGLGTGEGYTF.

Here the CDR3 DNA reads TGTGCCTGGAGTTTGGGTTCCAGCCAGCCCCAGCATTTT. Translating gives CAWSLGSSQPQHF. This chain connects TRBV30 to TRBJ1-5; D uncertain. There are 13 residues in the CDR3. Germline-derived CDR1 and CDR2 are GTSNPN and SVGIG (reference sequence). Trimming removed 2 bases from V and 7 bases from J, with 12 bases in between.

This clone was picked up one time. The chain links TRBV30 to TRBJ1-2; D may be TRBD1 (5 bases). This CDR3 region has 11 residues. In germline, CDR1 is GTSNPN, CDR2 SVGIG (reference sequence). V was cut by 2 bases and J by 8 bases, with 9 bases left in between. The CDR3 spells CAWSRGDGYTF. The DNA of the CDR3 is TGTGCCTGGAGTAGAGGGGACGGCTACACCTTC.

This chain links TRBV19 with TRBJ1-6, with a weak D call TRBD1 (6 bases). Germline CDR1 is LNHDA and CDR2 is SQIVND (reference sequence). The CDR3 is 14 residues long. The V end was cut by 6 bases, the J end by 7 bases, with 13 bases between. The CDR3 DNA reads TGTGCCAGTAGGTCCCAGGGGTCCAATTCACCCCTCCACTTT. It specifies CASRSQGSNSPLHF.

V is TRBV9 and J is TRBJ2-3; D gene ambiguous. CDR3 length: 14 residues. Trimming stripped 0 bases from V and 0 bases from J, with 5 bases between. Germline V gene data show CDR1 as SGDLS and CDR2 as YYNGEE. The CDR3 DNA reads TGTGCCAGCAGCGTAGACGGCAGCACAGATACGCAGTATTTT. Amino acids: CASSVDGSTDTQYF. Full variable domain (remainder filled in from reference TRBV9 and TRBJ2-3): DSGVTQTPKHLITATGQRVTLRCSPRSGDLSVYWYQQSLDQGLQFLIQYYNGEERAKGNILERFSAQQFPDLHSELNLSSLELGDSALYFCASSVDGSTDTQYFGPGTRLTVL.